Described below is a single T cell receptor (beta chain) sequence and its context. The antigen is undetermined. V lost 2 bases to trimming and J lost 1 base, with 11 bases between them. Looked up from germline, CDR1 is GTSNPN and CDR2 is SVGIG (reference sequence). There are 14 residues in the CDR3. This sample was taken from a study of cytomegalovirus exposure and HLA in healthy donors. Study-wide background: T cells numbering about 179 million yielded more than 95 million unique TCR beta sequences in an earlier analysis.

Healthy bone marrow donors made up the donor group. The PCR was carried out with 60 Vbeta primers and 13 Jbeta primers. Here immunoSEQ multiplex PCR was the method, and the copy in TCRdb shows in-frame clones only, minus some. The data show approximately 32,000 clones, around 76% seen once. General study results and limits: In vitro data verified three CMV-associated chains as specific for CMV antigens.

The rearrangement joins TRBV30 to TRBJ2-5; D unresolved. The receptor was derived from a woman aged 30 to 39 in good health and CMV-seropositive. The sequencing sample was made of PBMCs. CDR3 DNA sequence: TGTGCCTGGAGTAAGCCCCCTTCCCAAGAGACCCAGTACTTC. Amino acid sequence: CAWSKPPSQETQYF.